A single T cell receptor beta chain is shown here with its context. These data are taken from a study of blood T cell repertoires in COVID-19. Produced via immunoSEQ multiplex PCR; TCRdb's table is partial and in-frame only. This sample has 80,000 to 90,000 clones, with around nine tenths found just once. V was clipped by 0 bases and J by 6 bases, with 12 bases between them. The CDR3 loop spans 15 amino acids. Germline V gene data show CDR1 as MNHNS and CDR2 as SASEGT. Sequenced input: peripheral blood. The chain carries TRBV6-1 and TRBJ1-5; a weak D match, TRBD1 (5 bases). The sequence came from a man in his sixties with acute or convalescent COVID-19. The DNA for the CDR3 is TGTGCCAGCAGTGAAGCGCCGGGAGGGACTCAGCCCCAGCATTTT. This codes for CASSEAPGGTQPQHF.